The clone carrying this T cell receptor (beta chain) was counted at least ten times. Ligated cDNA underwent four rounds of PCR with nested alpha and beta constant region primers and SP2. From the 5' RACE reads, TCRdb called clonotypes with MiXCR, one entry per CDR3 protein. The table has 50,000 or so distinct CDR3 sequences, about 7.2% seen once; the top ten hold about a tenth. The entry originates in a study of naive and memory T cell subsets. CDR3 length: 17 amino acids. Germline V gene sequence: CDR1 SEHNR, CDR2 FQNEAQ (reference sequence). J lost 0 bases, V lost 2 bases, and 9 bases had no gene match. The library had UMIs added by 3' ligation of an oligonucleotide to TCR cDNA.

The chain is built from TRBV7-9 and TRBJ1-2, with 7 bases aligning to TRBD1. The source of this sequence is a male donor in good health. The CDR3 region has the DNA TGTGCCAGCAGCTTACCGAGCGGGACAGCAACTAACTATGGCTACACCTTC. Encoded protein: CASSLPSGTATNYGYTF.